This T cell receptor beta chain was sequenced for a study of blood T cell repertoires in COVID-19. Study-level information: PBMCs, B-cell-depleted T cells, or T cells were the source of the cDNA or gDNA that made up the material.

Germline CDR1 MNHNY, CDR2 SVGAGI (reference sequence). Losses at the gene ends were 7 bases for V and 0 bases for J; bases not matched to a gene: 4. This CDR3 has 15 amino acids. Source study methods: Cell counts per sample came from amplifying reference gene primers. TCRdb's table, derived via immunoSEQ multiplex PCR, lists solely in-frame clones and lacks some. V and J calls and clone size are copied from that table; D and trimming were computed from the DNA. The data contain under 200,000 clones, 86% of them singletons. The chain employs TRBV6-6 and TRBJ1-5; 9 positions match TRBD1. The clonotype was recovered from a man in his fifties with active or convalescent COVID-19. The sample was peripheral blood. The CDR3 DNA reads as TGTGCCAGCACCCGGGACAGGGTTAGCAATCAGCCCCAGCATTTT. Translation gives CASTRDRVSNQPQHF.